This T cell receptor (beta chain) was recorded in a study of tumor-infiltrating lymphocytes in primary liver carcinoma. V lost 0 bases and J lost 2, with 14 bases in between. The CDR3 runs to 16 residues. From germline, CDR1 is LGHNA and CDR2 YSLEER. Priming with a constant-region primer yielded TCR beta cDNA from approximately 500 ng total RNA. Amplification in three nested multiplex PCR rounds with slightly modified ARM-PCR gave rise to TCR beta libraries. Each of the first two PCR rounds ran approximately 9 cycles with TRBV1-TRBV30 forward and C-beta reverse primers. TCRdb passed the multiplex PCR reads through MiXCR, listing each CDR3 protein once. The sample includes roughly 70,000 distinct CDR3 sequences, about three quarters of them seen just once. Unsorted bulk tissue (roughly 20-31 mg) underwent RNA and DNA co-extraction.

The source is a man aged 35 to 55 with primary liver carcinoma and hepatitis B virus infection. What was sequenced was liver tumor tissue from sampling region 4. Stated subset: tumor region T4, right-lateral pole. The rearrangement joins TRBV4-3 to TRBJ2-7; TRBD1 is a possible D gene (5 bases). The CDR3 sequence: CASSQDLGRTPYEQYF. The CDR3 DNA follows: TGCGCCAGCAGCCAAGATTTGGGCAGGACACCCTACGAGCAGTACTTC.